These 12 T cell receptor beta chains came from one sample sequenced in a study of blood T cell repertoires in COVID-19 (dated by TCRdb to the early 2020s). The method behind the library was the immunoSEQ multiplex PCR assay. Drawn from immuneACCESS, this table holds only the in-frame rearrangements with V and J called that TCRdb kept. Clones are partly lost; checked studies trace under half to an unresolved V gene and leave the rest unexplained. The sample table holds under 450,000 clones, of which 89% were seen once. Clones ranked in the top ten supply about 1.6% of the sample. What was sequenced was peripheral blood. These receptors were obtained from a woman between 40 and 55 years old with COVID-19, enrolled during active disease.

The chain recombines TRBV27 with TRBJ2-1; a possible D gene is TRBD1 (6 bases). The CDR3 runs 12 residues. CDR1 and CDR2 (germline): MNHEY, SMNVEV (reference sequence). The ends were cut back, 8 bases at V and 6 bases at J, with 11 bases in the middle. CDR3 sequence (DNA): TGTGCCAGCGGGGGCGCGGGCAATGAGCAGTTCTTC. Its translation: CASGGAGNEQFF.

The chain recombines TRBV23-1 with TRBJ2-4; TRBD1 agrees at 7 bases. TRBV23-1 is marked as an open reading frame, function uncertain. The CDR3 is 17 residues long. J gave up 5 bases and V 2 bases, and 12 bases lay outside the gene matches. CDR3 sequence: CASSQPRTGSVQNIQYF. CDR3 sequence (DNA): TGCGCCAGCAGTCAACCCCGGACAGGCTCGGTCCAAAACATTCAGTACTTC.

The genes are TRBV19 and TRBJ2-1, with 8 positions matching TRBD2. V shed 6 bases, J shed 5 bases, and the junction held 9 bases outside the gene matches. The CDR3 extends over 15 amino acids. Germline CDR1 and CDR2: LNHDA and SQIVND (reference sequence). Here the CDR3 reads CASSAPAGGHNEQFF. In nucleotides, the CDR3 is TGTGCCAGTAGCGCCCCGGCGGGAGGCCACAATGAGCAGTTCTTC.

The V and J genes are TRBV21-1 and TRBJ2-1; TRBD2, as called in the table, went unchecked against the DNA. TRBV21-1 is marked as a pseudogene. There are 19 residues in the CDR3. CDR3 nucleotide sequence: TGTGCCAGCAGCAAATGGGAGGGGACTAGCGGTTTGTTTTTGAATGAGCAGTTCTTC. Protein: CASSKWEGTSGLFLNEQFF.

This rearrangement joins TRBV5-6 to TRBJ1-6; 10 bases map to TRBD1. Germline CDR1 is SGHDT and CDR2 is YYEEEE. J was trimmed by 10 bases and V by 4 bases; bases with no gene match: 11. The CDR3 is 16 residues long. The CDR3 here is CASSPDRGRTGSPLHF. CDR3 sequence (DNA): TGTGCCAGCAGCCCCGACAGGGGGCGGACAGGGTCACCCCTCCACTTT.

V gene TRBV28 combines with J gene TRBJ1-4, with a weak D call TRBD1 (5 bases). Trimming cost V 7 bases and J 8 bases, with 14 bases left between them. Germline-derived CDR1 and CDR2 are MDHEN and SYDVKM. The length of the CDR3 is 13 residues. CDR3 amino acids: CASTEIQGEKLFF. Written as DNA, the CDR3 is TGTGCCAGCACCGAAATCCAGGGAGAAAAACTGTTTTTT.

The chain couples TRBV27 to TRBJ2-1; D is possibly TRBD2 (6 bases). CDR1 is MNHEY and CDR2 is SMNVEV in the germline V gene (reference sequence). V shed 6 bases and J shed 4 bases, with 19 bases lying between them. There are 16 residues in the CDR3. The CDR3 reads CASRDGSPVLYNEQFF. In DNA form, the CDR3 reads TGTGCCAGCAGGGACGGGAGCCCCGTTTTGTACAATGAGCAGTTCTTC.

The chain joins TRBV4-3 to TRBJ1-2; 8 bases match TRBD1. The CDR3 covers 14 residues. Germline CDR1 LGHNA, CDR2 YSLEER. V lost 2 bases, J lost 3 bases, and 2 bases stayed unmatched. CDR3 region: CASSQSGGDYGYTF. The CDR3, as DNA: TGCGCCAGCAGCCAATCAGGGGGCGACTATGGCTACACCTTC.

This rearrangement joins TRBV5-1 to TRBJ2-1; possibly TRBD2 for D (6 bases). The CDR3 has 13 residues. The germline V gene encodes CDR1 SGHRS and CDR2 YFSETQ. The V end was cut by 4 bases, the J end by 5 bases, with 10 bases between. CDR3 protein: CASSIGTDNEQFF. CDR3 sequence (DNA): TGCGCCAGCAGCATAGGGACTGACAATGAGCAGTTCTTC. Combining the CDR3 with reference TRBV5-1 and TRBJ2-1 gives the whole variable domain KAGVTQTPRYLIKTRGQQVTLSCSPISGHRSVSWYQQTPGQGLQFLFEYFSETQRNKGNFPGRFSGRQFSNSRSEMNVSTLELGDSALYLCASSIGTDNEQFFGPGTRLTVL.

A word on this clone: One junction end does not reproduce the germline sequence, and a read error may be involved. The chain couples TRBV2 to TRBJ1-2; D call uncertain. CDR1 is SNHLY, CDR2 FYNNEI, per germline. The CDR3 has 12 amino acids. The CDR3 region is CASRGEGGTGSF. CDR3 nucleotide sequence: TGTGCCAGCAGGGGAGAAGGTGGCACGGGGAGCTTC.

The chain links TRBV28 to TRBJ2-7; 7 nucleotides match TRBD1. Germline CDR1 MDHEN, CDR2 SYDVKM. The CDR3 is 12 residues long. Unmatched junction bases numbered 9, after V lost 5 bases and J lost 11 bases. In DNA, the CDR3 is TGTGCCAGCAGTACCGACAGGGCTCGTAAGTACTTC. It yields the protein CASSTDRARKYF. The full variable domain, rest sourced from reference TRBV28 and TRBJ2-7, is DVKVTQSSRYLVKRTGEKVFLECVQDMDHENMFWYRQDPGLGLRLIYFSYDVKMKEKGDIPEGYSVSREKKERFSLILESASTNQTSMYLCASSTDRARKYFGPGTRLTVT.

This chain uses TRBV5-8 with TRBJ1-5; D is uncertain. Germline CDR1 reads SGHTS; CDR2 reads YDEGEE. CDR3 size: 13 residues. V dropped 0 bases and J dropped 4 bases, with 5 bases sitting between them. The CDR3 DNA is TGTGCCAGCAGCTTGGCCGGGAATCAGCCCCAGCATTTT. Amino acid sequence: CASSLAGNQPQHF.